This T cell receptor (beta chain) was obtained from a study of CD8+ T cells in alopecia areata. Sequencing used cDNA as its template, made by extracting RNA and reverse transcribing it. Some clones are missing from TCRdb's copy, which holds only in-frame ones; the method was immunoSEQ multiplex PCR. The data show 89,000 or so clones, approximately 50% seen once. In the case of this clone: Its antigen remains unknown.

Germline CDR1 LGHNA, CDR2 YSLEER. V trimming: 0 bases; J trimming: 3 bases; junction bases outside the gene matches: 7. The CDR3 length is 17 residues. Study results and caveats: Against the mouse data, patients shared TCRs less clearly, possibly for HLA reasons. It was lesional scalp, especially alopecia totalis/universalis, that showed higher clonality than normal scalp.

Alopecia areata patients provided lesional scalp punch biopsies and peripheral blood, both collected for the study. This clonotype was sampled from a human donor with alopecia areata. The chain links TRBV4-3 to TRBJ2-1, with TRBD2 matching over 8 bases. The sample taken for sequencing was NKG2D-high CD8+ T cells sorted from blood. CDR3 nucleotides: TGCGCCAGCAGCCAAGATGGAACGGGAGGGCTCTACAATGAGCAGTTCTTC. Its protein product is CASSQDGTGGLYNEQFF.